These 24 T cell receptor beta chains were all obtained from the same sample, sequenced in a study of metastatic and nonmetastatic thyroid tumors. Each patient went into thyroid surgery without having received any treatment. TCRdb reprocessed the PCR reads via MiXCR. The top ten clones hold roughly 8% of a sample with around 34,000 clones, 20% of them seen once. Sequences were obtained from blood. The receptors were gathered from a female donor with papillary thyroid cancer or a benign thyroid nodule (not recorded which). Some clones in this sample may be carry-over from other donors' samples.

The chain combines TRBV5-1 with TRBJ2-7, with 9 bases identical to TRBD2. This CDR3 contains 14 residues. CDR1 is SGHRS and CDR2 is YFSETQ in the germline V gene. The J segment lost 6 bases and the V segment lost 0 bases, leaving 4 bases of the junction unmatched. CDR3: CASSLDGAGGEQYF. The DNA of the CDR3 is TGCGCCAGCAGCTTGGATGGAGCGGGAGGCGAGCAGTACTTC.

This clone was recorded only once. The CDR3 region is CAWSSHSNQPQHF. The CDR3 region has the DNA TGTGCCTGGAGTTCCCATAGCAATCAGCCCCAGCATTTT. V is TRBV30 and J is TRBJ1-5; D remains unclear. V was cut by 2 bases and J by 0 bases, with 5 bases left in between. CDR1 and CDR2 (germline): GTSNPN, SVGIG (reference sequence). The CDR3 length is 13 residues.

CDR3 bases: TGTGCCATCAGTGTTGGGGCAGATACGCAGTATTTT. Protein product: CAISVGADTQYF. The rearrangement joins TRBV10-3 to TRBJ2-3, with no clear D. Trimming took 4 bases from V and 4 from J, leaving 6 bases between them. The CDR3 runs to 12 residues. CDR1 ENHRY and CDR2 SYGVKD come from the germline V gene.

The chain has TRBV19 and TRBJ1-5, with D possibly TRBD1 on 5 matching bases. Per the germline V gene, CDR1 is LNHDA and CDR2 is SQIVND (reference sequence). The CDR3 has 14 amino acids. V shed 8 bases and J shed 6 bases, with 17 bases lying between them. The CDR3 DNA is TGTGCCAGTCAAAGGGGCGCGGGAGGTCAGCCCCAGCATTTT. It yields the protein CASQRGAGGQPQHF.

This clone was detected many times. The V gene is TRBV14, the J gene TRBJ2-1; weak D call: TRBD2 (5 bases). V lost 3 bases to trimming and J lost 15 bases, with 21 bases between them. Germline values: CDR1 SGHDN, CDR2 FVKESK. The CDR3 has 14 amino acids. CDR3 DNA sequence: TGTGCCAGCAGCCACCAAGCATCCTCCTCGGGATCGTTCTTC. Its protein is CASSHQASSSGSFF.

This clone was observed a handful of times. The V and J genes are TRBV11-2 and TRBJ2-7; D unclear. Germline V gene data show CDR1 as SGHAT and CDR2 as FQNNGV. The germline V and J ends were trimmed by 4 bases and 3 bases, with 16 bases remaining between them. CDR3 length: 15 amino acids. This CDR3 reads CASSYSGPDLYEQYF. CDR3 sequence (DNA): TGTGCCAGCAGCTATTCGGGTCCCGACCTCTACGAGCAGTACTTC.

This chain uses TRBV7-2 with TRBJ2-7, with 7 nucleotides matching TRBD2. The CDR3 has 15 residues. The germline V gene encodes CDR1 SGHTA and CDR2 FQGNSA. Unmatched junction bases numbered 7, after V lost 2 bases and J lost 3 bases. The CDR3 DNA reads as TGTGCCAGCAGCTTAAGGGCGGGGAGGGACTACGAGCAGTACTTC. Its translation is CASSLRAGRDYEQYF.

This clone was seen at least ten times. The chain joins TRBV20-1 to TRBJ2-7, with 9 bases aligning to TRBD1. Germline CDR1 DFQATT, CDR2 SNEGSKA (reference sequence). Losses at the gene ends were 6 bases for V and 2 bases for J; bases not matched to a gene: 8. CDR3 length: 14 amino acids. The chain's CDR3 is CSAGRTGAAYEQYF. The CDR3, as DNA: TGCAGTGCGGGGAGGACAGGGGCGGCCTACGAGCAGTACTTC.

There are many counts of this clone. The genes are TRBV20-1 and TRBJ2-3; 9 bases align to TRBD2. The CDR3 totals 14 residues. Germline CDR1 reads DFQATT; CDR2 reads SNEGSKA (reference sequence). V was pared by 6 bases and J by 2 bases, with 6 bases of the junction left unmatched. CDR3: CSAPRLADTDTQYF. The CDR3, as DNA: TGCAGTGCGCCCAGACTAGCGGACACAGATACGCAGTATTTT.

In this sample, this clone turned up many times. The V gene is TRBV5-6, the J gene TRBJ1-5; D is ambiguous. The CDR3 runs 14 residues. Trimming cost V 6 bases and J 2 bases, with 12 bases left between them. Germline lookup yields CDR1 SGHDT and CDR2 YYEEEE. CDR3 coding DNA: TGTGCCAGCATGCTTAACCGGGGCAATCAGCCCCAGCATTTT. This codes for CASMLNRGNQPQHF.

By its share, this clone is medium-sized. The chain couples TRBV12-3 or TRBV12-4 to TRBJ1-3; D unresolved. CDR3 length: 15 residues. V dropped 7 bases and J dropped 0 bases, with 13 bases sitting between them. The CDR3 nucleotides are TGTGCCAGCAAGTGGAGGCGTGACTCTGGAAACACCATATATTTT. Its protein is CASKWRRDSGNTIYF.

This clone was seen many times. Other DNA sequences in the same sample also yield this CDR3. This chain connects TRBV15 to TRBJ2-2; possible D gene TRBD2, 6 bases. This CDR3 is 15 amino acids long. From germline, CDR1 is LNHNV and CDR2 YYDKDF (reference sequence). V was clipped by 1 base and J by 4 bases, with 10 bases between them. CDR3 coding DNA: TGTGCCACCAGCAGAGGGCAGGGAGGCACCGGGGAGCTGTTTTTT. Amino acids: CATSRGQGGTGELFF.

This clone was observed many times. J is TRBJ1-1 and V is TRBV3-1; 8 positions match TRBD1. This CDR3 region has 14 residues. CDR1 LGHDT and CDR2 YNNKEL come from the germline V gene (reference sequence). The V segment lost 0 bases and the J segment 6 bases; nucleotides outside the gene matches: 3. The CDR3 DNA sequence: TGTGCCAGCAGCCAAGAAGGGACAGGCGCTGAAGCTTTCTTT. Translation: CASSQEGTGAEAFF.

By proportion, this clone is medium-sized (0.01 to 0.1%). The gene calls are TRBV20-1 and TRBJ2-1; the match to TRBD2 covers 12 bases. The trim removed 0 bases at V and 0 bases at J, leaving 12 bases unmatched. CDR3 length: 20 amino acids. CDR1 is DFQATT and CDR2 is SNEGSKA in the germline V gene (reference sequence). This chain's CDR3 is CSARDVASGRDWSSYNEQFF. The CDR3 nucleotides read TGCAGTGCTAGAGATGTGGCTAGCGGGAGGGATTGGAGCTCCTACAATGAGCAGTTCTTC.

This clone has at least ten counts. The gene calls are TRBV12-3 or TRBV12-4 and TRBJ2-5; TRBD2 might be the D (5 bases). The CDR3 consists of 15 residues. V lost 0 bases and J lost 5, with 13 bases in between. CDR3 protein: CASSLASGSWETQYF. Here the CDR3 DNA reads TGTGCCAGCAGTTTAGCCTCGGGGTCTTGGGAGACCCAGTACTTC.

Remarks on this clone: Germline and junction disagree at one end, which may indicate a read error. The chain couples TRBV10-2 to TRBJ2-4; D possibly matches TRBD1 or TRBD2 (5 bases each). This CDR3 has 17 amino acids. Per the germline V gene, CDR1 is WSHSY and CDR2 is SAAADI. The CDR3 DNA reads as TGCGCCATCAGTGAGACAAAAAGTCCCCGTGGGGGAAACATTCAGTACTTC. The encoded protein is CAISETKSPRGGNIQYF.

In this sample, this clone turned up many times. V usage is TRBV7-3 and J usage is TRBJ2-5, with 13 bases matching TRBD2. Germline trimming cut 4 bases from V and 2 bases from J; bases unmatched to any gene: 4. In germline, CDR1 is SGHTA, CDR2 FQGTGA. The CDR3 extends over 16 amino acids. The CDR3 coding sequence is TGTGCCAGCAGCTCCAGGACTAGCGGGAGACAAGAGACCCAGTACTTC. It is translated as CASSSRTSGRQETQYF.

This clone is medium-sized in the sample. The chain links TRBV28 to TRBJ2-2, with 11 positions matching TRBD2. CDR1 is MDHEN, CDR2 SYDVKM, per germline. The CDR3 covers 15 residues. V lost 6 bases to trimming and J lost 6 bases; unmatched junction nucleotides: 6. This CDR3 reads CASRHSGGAPGELFF. CDR3 DNA: TGTGCCAGCAGACATAGCGGGGGGGCCCCCGGGGAGCTGTTTTTT.

This clone occurred many times. The chain links TRBV18 to TRBJ1-2; D unresolved. The CDR3 runs to 17 residues. Trimming removed 3 bases from V and 1 base from J, with 18 bases in between. Germline CDR1 is KGHSH and CDR2 is LQKENI. DNA of the CDR3: TGTGCCAGCTCACCCTCAACACCAGGAGGGAGTAACTATGGCTACACCTTC. It is translated as CASSPSTPGGSNYGYTF.

This clone was observed at least ten times. This chain links TRBV15 with TRBJ2-4; a weak D match, TRBD2 (6 bases). Germline CDR1 and CDR2: LNHNV and YYDKDF (reference sequence). The CDR3 loop spans 14 amino acids. Trimming shortened V by 0 bases and J by 5 bases, and 8 bases separated the two germline ends. CDR3: CATSRDAGQNIQYF. CDR3 sequence (DNA): TGTGCCACCAGCAGAGATGCGGGGCAAAACATTCAGTACTTC.

V is TRBV6-1 and J is TRBJ1-5, with D uncertain. CDR3 length: 17 residues. The germline V gene encodes CDR1 MNHNS and CDR2 SASEGT. V lost 2 bases, J lost 0 bases, and 14 bases lay in between. The CDR3, as DNA: TGTGCCAGCAGTGAACCCCCTCCGTGGGATAGCAATCAGCCCCAGCATTTT. Protein: CASSEPPPWDSNQPQHF.

This clone was recorded many times. The chain carries TRBV2 and TRBJ1-5; D unclear. The length of the CDR3 is 14 residues. V was trimmed by 4 bases and J by 2 bases, leaving 9 bases between them. Germline-derived CDR1 and CDR2 are SNHLY and FYNNEI. This CDR3 is CASSVGLGNQPQHF. The CDR3 DNA sequence: TGTGCCAGCAGTGTGGGGTTGGGCAATCAGCCCCAGCATTTT. The full variable domain, its missing parts supplied by reference TRBV2 and TRBJ1-5, is EPEVTQTPSHQVTQMGQEVILRCVPISNHLYFYWYRQILGQKVEFLVSFYNNEISEKSEIFDDQFSVERPDGSNFTLKIRSTKLEDSAMYFCASSVGLGNQPQHFGDGTRLSIL.

This clone was observed many times. Other DNA sequences in this sample translate to the same CDR3. V is TRBV2 and J is TRBJ2-7; D perhaps matches TRBD1 (6 bases). Germline-derived CDR1 and CDR2 are SNHLY and FYNNEI. V shed 6 bases and J shed 0 bases, with 12 bases lying between them. This CDR3 has 14 residues. The CDR3 DNA reads as TGTGCCAGCAGGAGGGGGACCAGCTCCTACGAGCAGTACTTC. Translating it yields CASRRGTSSYEQYF. The full variable domain, in which reference TRBV2 and TRBJ2-7 provide the parts outside the CDR3, is EPEVTQTPSHQVTQMGQEVILRCVPISNHLYFYWYRQILGQKVEFLVSFYNNEISEKSEIFDDQFSVERPDGSNFTLKIRSTKLEDSAMYFCASRRGTSSYEQYFGPGTRLTVT.

This clone has at least ten counts. This chain joins TRBV28 and TRBJ1-4; TRBD1 agrees at 9 bases. Unmatched junction bases numbered 9, after V lost 6 bases and J lost 4 bases. This CDR3 has 16 residues. The germline CDR1 and CDR2 sequences are MDHEN and SYDVKM. CDR3 region: CASSPGTGYHNEKLFF. For the CDR3, the DNA is TGTGCCAGCAGCCCGGGGACAGGGTACCATAATGAAAAACTGTTTTTT.